This T cell receptor (beta chain) came from a study of blood T cell repertoires in COVID-19. Study-level background: The origin of the acute and convalescent COVID-19 samples was the United States, Italy and Spain. T cells, B-cell-depleted T cells, or PBMCs provided the cDNA or gDNA that served as material.

The CDR3 sequence is 17 residues long. V was clipped by 6 bases and J by 3 bases; unmatched bases: 11. Germline V gene sequence: CDR1 SNHLY, CDR2 FYNNEI. Per the authors' pipeline: Estimated nucleated cell counts came from reference gene primer amplification. The protocol was immunoSEQ multiplex PCR, while the TCRdb copy is restricted to in-frame clones and leaves out a portion. V and J calls and clone size follow that table, whereas D and trimming were derived from the DNA. The sample carries 150,000 or so clones, 80% to 90% recorded once. The chain combines TRBV2 with TRBJ2-3; 11 nucleotides align to TRBD1. The source is a human donor with acute or convalescent COVID-19. The donor label of this sample is uncertain. Specimen: peripheral blood. CDR3 region: CASSLGGQGGWTDTQYF. In DNA form, the CDR3 reads TGTGCCAGCAGCCTGGGGGGACAGGGGGGATGGACAGATACGCAGTATTTT.